The present T cell receptor (beta chain) was sequenced within a study of T cell responses to AZD1222 COVID-19 vaccine. General observations from the study: Only after the peak T cell response were repertoires sampled. The study found Spike-specific TCR breadth and depth rose after two AZD1222 doses. Most donors were white British, females outnumbered males, and clonal diversity was possibly underestimated.

Trimming took 6 bases from V and 5 from J, leaving 8 bases between them. Per the germline V gene, CDR1 is MDHEN and CDR2 is SYDVKM. The CDR3 totals 12 residues. Assay: immunoSEQ multiplex PCR; the TCRdb copy retains only in-frame clones and omits some. The table includes about 140,000 clones, 80% to 95% detected once. Turning to this clone: Its antigen is undetermined.

This clonotype originated in an adult who received the AZD1222 COVID-19 vaccine. The chain couples TRBV28 to TRBJ1-5; tentatively, D is TRBD1 (5 bases). The material was peripheral blood, obtained 28 days after the second AZD1222 dose. The CDR3 sequence: CASSLTDQPQHF. The CDR3 region has the DNA TGTGCCAGCAGCTTGACAGATCAGCCCCAGCATTTT.